This T cell receptor (beta chain) was found in a study of identical twins. A universal primer site arose from template switching, and cDNA bore unique molecular identifiers. TCRdb re-analysed the 5' RACE reads in MiXCR, keeping a single row per CDR3 protein. The data show fewer than 250,000 distinct CDR3 sequences, 7.5% seen once. The table lists this clonotype with many counts. Each donor was a healthy Caucasian. V lost 2 bases, J lost 4 bases, and 4 bases stayed unmatched. The CDR3 runs 16 residues. CDR1 and CDR2 (germline): SGHRS, YFSETQ. This sample was also put to use in a study of yellow fever vaccine responses in identical twins. Per that paper: Convergence reportedly seemed to mark part of the twins' vaccine T cell response, with personalization marking the rest.

The chain joins TRBV5-1 to TRBJ2-1, with TRBD2 matching over 12 bases. The sequenced material came from memory (CD45RO+) T cells sorted from blood. The clonotype comes from a woman between 18 and 30 years old in good health. The CDR3 DNA reads TGCGCCAGCAGCTTCGCTAGCGGGAGGGATTACAATGAGCAGTTCTTC. This codes for CASSFASGRDYNEQFF.